Shown below are 28 T cell receptor beta chains from a single sample sequenced in a study of human T cells and chemical hapten exposure. A single record per CDR3 protein comes from TCRdb applying MiXCR to the RACE reads. The sample has about 120,000 distinct CDR3 sequences; 13% are singletons. Time point described: pre-sensitization, week 0. The treatment denotes: therapeutic diphenylcyclopropenone sensitization with weekly scalp DPC. The material was whole blood, obtained in connection with sensitization to the hapten diphenylcyclopropenone (DPC). These receptors were taken from a woman in her late teens or twenties with alopecia areata. Some clones in this sample may be carry-over from other donors' samples.

This clonotype was counted ten times or more. The gene calls are TRBV6-8 and TRBJ2-1, with 9 positions matching TRBD2. Trimming removed 1 base from V and 0 bases from J; junction bases left unmatched: 4. The germline CDR1 and CDR2 sequences are MNHGY and SAAAGT. This CDR3 has 17 residues. The chain's CDR3 is CASSYWVSGSSYNEQFF. The CDR3 region has the DNA TGTGCCAGCAGTTACTGGGTTAGCGGGAGCTCCTACAATGAGCAGTTCTTC.

The chain employs TRBV27 and TRBJ2-7, with D possibly TRBD2 on 7 matching bases. CDR3 length equals 13 residues. The V gene's germline CDR1 is MNHEY and CDR2 SMNVEV (reference sequence). The V end was cut by 9 bases, the J end by 2 bases, with 14 bases between. The CDR3 loop is CASVGGAPYEQYF. CDR3 in DNA: TGTGCCAGTGTTGGGGGGGCCCCCTACGAGCAGTACTTC.

The J gene is TRBJ2-5, the V gene TRBV11-2, with TRBD1 matching over 7 bases. The trim removed 2 bases at V and 1 base at J, leaving 4 bases unmatched. CDR3 length equals 15 residues. Germline CDR1 and CDR2: SGHAT and FQNNGV. CDR3 amino acids: CASSLQGTVQETQYF. CDR3 nucleotide sequence: TGTGCCAGCAGCTTACAAGGGACAGTCCAAGAGACCCAGTACTTC. The whole variable domain, filled in from reference TRBV11-2 and TRBJ2-5, reads EAGVAQSPRYKIIEKRQSVAFWCNPISGHATLYWYQQILGQGPKLLIQFQNNGVVDDSQLPKDRFSAERLKGVDSTLKIQPAKLEDSAVYLCASSLQGTVQETQYFGPGTRLLVL.

This chain joins TRBV12-3 or TRBV12-4 and TRBJ2-1; D gene unclear. V lost 3 bases and J 9 bases, leaving 21 bases between the germline ends. This CDR3 comprises 16 residues. In DNA form, the CDR3 reads TGTGCCAGCAGTTTCCGCCAAGGACCAGCCGGATTTGAGCAGTTCTTC. Amino acids: CASSFRQGPAGFEQFF.

This clonotype was seen ten or more times. The chain carries TRBV5-1 and TRBJ2-3; 14 bases fit TRBD2. V lost 3 bases, J lost 2 bases, and 8 bases stayed unmatched. Per germline, CDR1 SGHRS and CDR2 YFSETQ. CDR3 length: 18 amino acids. The CDR3: CASSSGTSGGDDTDTQYF. The DNA for the CDR3 is TGCGCCAGCAGCTCTGGGACTAGCGGGGGCGATGACACAGATACGCAGTATTTT.

The gene calls are TRBV27 and TRBJ2-7; D call uncertain. Trimming cost V 9 bases and J 2 bases, with 11 bases left between them. Per germline, CDR1 MNHEY and CDR2 SMNVEV (reference sequence). The CDR3 consists of 12 residues. The CDR3 is CASQILTYEQYF. The CDR3 nucleotides are TGTGCCAGTCAGATTCTAACCTACGAGCAGTACTTC.

The chain recombines TRBV18 with TRBJ2-7; TRBD1 matches 8 bases. The CDR3 length is 14 residues. Trimming cost V 5 bases and J 5 bases; bases outside gene matches: 8. CDR1 is KGHSH, CDR2 LQKENI, per germline. CDR3 bases: TGTGCCAGCTCAAGGACAGGGACTTTGGACGAGCAGTACTTC. Encoded protein: CASSRTGTLDEQYF.

This clonotype was found a few times. The rearrangement links TRBV5-5 to TRBJ2-2; tentative D call: TRBD1 (6 bases). The CDR3 is made up of 15 amino acids. The germline V and J ends were trimmed by 5 bases and 5 bases, with 16 bases remaining between them. Germline V CDR1 and CDR2: SGHKS, YYEKEE (reference sequence). The CDR3 sequence is CASSSLGTRTGELFF. For the CDR3, the DNA is TGTGCCAGCAGTTCATTAGGGACAAGAACCGGGGAGCTGTTTTTT.

This clonotype has ten or more counts. This rearrangement joins TRBV18 to TRBJ1-2, with 12 bases lining up with TRBD1. Germline trimming cut 3 bases from V and 8 bases from J; bases unmatched to any gene: 4. CDR3 size: 14 residues. Germline V gene data show CDR1 as KGHSH and CDR2 as LQKENI. The CDR3 DNA reads as TGTGCCAGCTCACCGGGACAGGGGGCGCAAGGCTACACCTTC. This sequence encodes CASSPGQGAQGYTF. The entire variable domain, with the rest obtained from reference TRBV18 and TRBJ1-2, is as follows: NAGVMQNPRHLVRRRGQEARLRCSPMKGHSHVYWYRQLPEEGLKFMVYLQKENIIDESGMPKERFSAEFPKEGPSILRIQQVVRGDSAAYFCASSPGQGAQGYTFGSGTRLTVV.

The J gene is TRBJ1-1, the V gene TRBV11-1; possibly TRBD1 for D (5 bases). Germline V gene data show CDR1 as SGHAT and CDR2 as FQDESV (reference sequence). There are 15 residues in the CDR3. Trimming shortened V by 4 bases and J by 1 base, and 13 bases separated the two germline ends. The CDR3 spells CASSSPTGGNTEAFF. The CDR3, as DNA: TGTGCCAGCAGCTCGCCAACAGGTGGGAACACTGAAGCTTTCTTT.

The V gene is TRBV14, the J gene TRBJ2-3; D may correspond to TRBD1 or TRBD2 (6 bases each). Looked up from germline, CDR1 is SGHDN and CDR2 is FVKESK. CDR3 size: 16 residues. V lost 0 bases and J lost 3, with 13 bases in between. In DNA form, the CDR3 reads TGTGCCAGCAGCCAAGAAACCGGGGGCGGTACAGATACGCAGTATTTT. It yields the protein CASSQETGGGTDTQYF. Full variable domain (rest looked up from reference TRBV14 and TRBJ2-3): EAGVTQFPSHSVIEKGQTVTLRCDPISGHDNLYWYRRVMGKEIKFLLHFVKESKQDESGMPNNRFLAERTGGTYSTLKVQPAELEDSGVYFCASSQETGGGTDTQYFGPGTRLTVL.

The chain is built from TRBV28 and TRBJ1-6, with D uncertain. CDR3 length: 14 residues. The V end lost 4 bases, the J end lost 8 bases, and 12 bases lay between the germline ends. CDR1 is MDHEN and CDR2 is SYDVKM in the germline V gene. In DNA form, the CDR3 reads TGTGCCAGCAGTTATGGGCAGAATCATTCACCCCTCCACTTT. This encodes CASSYGQNHSPLHF.

This clonotype was counted between two and nine times. The rearrangement links TRBV27 to TRBJ2-5, with 7 nucleotides matching TRBD1. The V gene's germline CDR1 is MNHEY and CDR2 SMNVEV (reference sequence). The J segment lost 2 bases and the V segment lost 3 bases, leaving 6 bases of the junction unmatched. CDR3 length: 15 residues. This CDR3 is CASSFIATGQETQYF. The CDR3 DNA reads TGTGCCAGCAGTTTCATCGCGACAGGGCAAGAGACCCAGTACTTC.

There are many counts of this clonotype. The chain links TRBV7-3 to TRBJ1-1; D is unclear. This CDR3 region has 13 residues. Trimming removed 2 bases from V and 4 bases from J, with 8 bases in between. The germline V gene has CDR1 SGHTA and CDR2 FQGTGA. CDR3 region: CASSLGMGTEAFF. The CDR3, as DNA: TGTGCCAGCAGCTTAGGCATGGGCACTGAAGCTTTCTTT.

Comments on this clonotype: An end of the junction differs from the germline gene, which may be a read error. The genes are TRBV12-3 or TRBV12-4 and TRBJ2-7; 13 bases align to TRBD2. There are 16 residues in the CDR3. CDR3 nucleotides: TGTGCCAGCAGTTTCTGGACTAGCGGGGGCTCCAACGAGCAGTACTTC. This encodes CASSFWTSGGSNEQYF.

This chain uses TRBV19 with TRBJ2-1; D perhaps matches TRBD2 (6 bases). The germline V gene encodes CDR1 LNHDA and CDR2 SQIVND (reference sequence). This CDR3 is built from 13 residues. Trimming took off 8 bases at V and 3 bases at J, with 11 bases between the two ends. The CDR3 DNA reads TGTGCCAGTGGGGACTCAATCTACAATGAGCAGTTCTTC. It specifies CASGDSIYNEQFF.

This clonotype was detected a few times. The chain links TRBV7-2 to TRBJ1-2; possibly TRBD1 for D (5 bases). From germline, CDR1 is SGHTA and CDR2 FQGNSA. The CDR3 extends over 16 amino acids. The germline V and J ends were trimmed by 4 bases and 0 bases, with 15 bases remaining between them. This chain's CDR3 is CASSYRLQETNYGYTF. In DNA form, the CDR3 reads TGTGCCAGCAGCTACCGATTACAGGAAACTAACTATGGCTACACCTTC.

The chain uses TRBV14 and TRBJ2-1; TRBD1 matches 8 bases. V lost 6 bases, J lost 4 bases, and 8 bases stayed unmatched. This CDR3 comprises 15 residues. Germline V gene lookup returns CDR1 SGHDN and CDR2 FVKESK. This CDR3 reads CASSRTGIRYNEQFF. DNA for the CDR3: TGTGCCAGCAGTCGGACAGGGATCAGGTACAATGAGCAGTTCTTC.

This clonotype was recorded a few times. This chain connects TRBV6-5 to TRBJ2-1, with 12 bases aligning to TRBD2. Germline V lookup: CDR1 MNHEY, CDR2 SVGAGI. There are 15 residues in the CDR3. After removal of 6 bases from V and 7 bases from J, the junction contained 7 bases not matched to a gene. This CDR3 is CASRNLAGGKNEQFF. The CDR3 DNA reads as TGTGCCAGCAGAAACCTAGCGGGGGGGAAAAATGAGCAGTTCTTC.

The chain uses TRBV10-2 and TRBJ1-6; the match to TRBD1 covers 7 bases. V lost 4 bases and J lost 7; bases outside the gene matches: 16. CDR1 is WSHSY, CDR2 SAAADI, per germline. This CDR3 has 18 residues. In DNA form, the CDR3 reads TGCGCCAGCAGTGCTACCGGGCCCCCACAGGGGCCAAATTCACCCCTCCACTTT. This sequence encodes CASSATGPPQGPNSPLHF.

In this sample, this clonotype turned up many times. The chain uses TRBV12-3 or TRBV12-4 and TRBJ1-1; D unclear. The CDR3 totals 14 residues. The ends were cut back, 3 bases at V and 1 base at J, with 9 bases in the middle. This CDR3 reads CASSFGRKNTEAFF. DNA for the CDR3: TGTGCCAGCAGTTTTGGCAGGAAGAACACTGAAGCTTTCTTT.

This clonotype occurred a few times. This chain's CDR3 is CATSDLSRAYNEQFF. CDR3 DNA: TGTGCCACCAGTGATTTGAGCAGGGCGTACAATGAGCAGTTCTTC. V usage is TRBV24-1 and J usage is TRBJ2-1; tentatively, D is TRBD1 (5 bases). This CDR3 region has 15 residues. Trimming removed 0 bases at V and 4 bases at J, with 9 bases between. Per the germline V gene, CDR1 is KGHDR and CDR2 is SFDVKD.

The table lists this clonotype with a few counts. The chain uses TRBV5-1 and TRBJ2-6; D ambiguous. CDR3 size: 14 residues. V was cut by 3 bases and J by 4 bases, with 8 bases left in between. Germline V gives CDR1 SGHRS, CDR2 YFSETQ. The CDR3 loop is CASSSVAGANVLTF. The DNA of the CDR3 is TGCGCCAGCAGCTCCGTGGCCGGGGCCAACGTCCTGACTTTC.

This clonotype was observed a handful of times. The chain carries TRBV28 and TRBJ1-2; the D is unclear. CDR3 length: 14 residues. The germline V and J ends were trimmed by 2 bases and 6 bases, with 13 bases remaining between them. The V gene's germline CDR1 is MDHEN and CDR2 SYDVKM. The CDR3 protein is CASSLEYEVDGYTF. For the CDR3, the DNA is TGTGCCAGCAGTTTAGAATATGAAGTCGATGGCTACACCTTC.

This clonotype was picked up a small number of times. V gene TRBV7-6 combines with J gene TRBJ1-6; a weak D match, TRBD1 (5 bases). The CDR3 length is 17 residues. Per germline, CDR1 SGHVS and CDR2 FNYEAQ. V was shortened by 1 base and J by 4 bases, with 14 bases between the two germline ends. The CDR3 coding sequence is TGTGCCAGCAGCTTAGTAGGGGAAGGCGCGTATAATTCACCCCTCCACTTT. It is translated as CASSLVGEGAYNSPLHF. Looking up the rest from reference TRBV7-6 and TRBJ1-6 gives the full variable domain: GAGVSQSPRYKVTKRGQDVALRCDPISGHVSLYWYRQALGQGPEFLTYFNYEAQQDKSGLPNDRFSAERPEGSISTLTIQRTEQRDSAMYRCASSLVGEGAYNSPLHFGNGTRLTVT.

In the case of this clonotype: This may arise from a read error, as a much more abundant clone is one base away. This chain joins TRBV3-1 and TRBJ1-2; 8 nucleotides agree with TRBD1. The CDR3 runs 13 residues. CDR1 and CDR2 from the germline V gene are LGHDT and YNNKEL (reference sequence). After removal of 5 bases from V and 6 bases from J, the junction contained 5 bases not matched to a gene. The DNA of the CDR3 is TGTGCCAGCAGCTTCAACAGGGGGAATGGCTACACCTTC. It encodes CASSFNRGNGYTF.

The sample holds a few counts of this clonotype. The chain links TRBV2 to TRBJ2-7; D unclear. Germline V lookup: CDR1 SNHLY, CDR2 FYNNEI. V lost 1 base to trimming and J lost 6 bases, with 10 bases between them. CDR3 size: 13 residues. The CDR3 is CASSEGFGSEQYF. The CDR3 coding sequence is TGTGCCAGCAGTGAAGGGTTTGGCTCCGAGCAGTACTTC.

Only one count was recorded for this clonotype. The chain combines TRBV12-3 or TRBV12-4 with TRBJ1-5, with unresolved D. The V and J ends lost 3 bases and 0 bases respectively, with 12 bases between them. The CDR3 consists of 16 residues. CDR3 DNA: TGTGCCAGCAGTTTCGGGCGGACCTATAGCAATCAGCCCCAGCATTTT. This codes for CASSFGRTYSNQPQHF.